The TCR beta chain described here comes from a study of identical twins (dated by TCRdb to about 2016). About the study as a whole: To test whether fetal clonotypes persist, the study used deep sequencing on TCR alpha and beta repertoires from monozygotic twins, unrelated adults of various ages, and cord blood. Replicate twin experiments were performed at different times using different library preparation protocols to rule out contamination.

The receptor library was made with 5' RACE. Sequencer: Illumina HiSeq 2000. Template switching introduced a universal primer binding site; the final cDNA contained a unique molecular identifier, enabling accurate counting of TCR cDNA molecules. Specific primers in the conserved constant-segment region were used to synthesize first-strand cDNA for the TCR alpha and beta chains. To control for contamination, every cDNA library was double barcoded, receiving both a SMART-Mk sample barcode and Illumina barcodes. TruSeq adapter sequences, together with Illumina sample barcodes, were added in two successive PCR steps. The TCR alpha and beta cDNA libraries were sequenced on the Illumina HiSeq platform using custom primers. Per the source publication's procedure: Raw reads were processed with MiGEC to extract unique molecular identifiers, and MiXCR was used to determine CDR3 positions. Recombination models were inferred per individual with the repgenHMM and IGoR tools using an EM algorithm. Shared clonotypes were analyzed with the tcR package in R, and sharing was normalized by the product of cloneset sizes. To study raw recombination free of thymic and clonal selection effects, out-of-frame nonproductive sequences were analyzed. TCRdb ran its own pipeline on the public reads, namely fastp trimming at Q25 and MiXCR clone calling, and kept in-frame beta chains. Records with the same CDR3 protein are collapsed into one entry carrying the most frequent genes and DNA. These V and J calls are TCRdb output, not the study's own analysis. This sample holds 500,000 to 550,000 distinct CDR3 sequences; approximately 20% were observed only once. Approximately 0.5% of the sample goes to the ten largest clones.

This clonotype showed up just a few times. Its cognate antigen has yet to be identified. There are no base qualities to consult, and no much larger clone falls within one base. What the work shows at the level of the full study, not this receptor alone: In monozygotic twins, recombination models systematically underestimated out-of-frame TCR alpha sharing, but the models matched the sharing seen between unrelated individuals. Conclusions relied on cross-sectional statistical analysis, since the same donors could not be followed over many years. Abundant cord blood beta clonotypes carried fewer insertions; young adult naive repertoires showed a weaker similar trend, while memory repertoires showed none. Compared with coincidental sharing between unrelated individuals, out-of-frame TCR alpha sequences shared between twins had an excess of sequences with low generation probability. In beta out-of-frame sequences, excess twin sharing was weaker, because having fewer shared sequences lowered the signal-to-noise ratio. Invariant T cells such as MAIT and iNKT could partly confound zero-insertion analyses, though diverse VJ usage argued against this for most clonotypes.

At the junction V is shortened by 7 bases and J by 5 bases, with 8 bases in between. From the cysteine up to the phenylalanine, the CDR3 has a length of 10 residues. Only the CDR3 DNA stays, 30 bases, in frame from base 1. CDR1 DFQATT and CDR2 SNEGSKA are derived from the germline V gene (reference sequence). All donors were healthy Caucasians. The twin cohort consisted of three pairs of female monozygotic twins, all aged about 18 to 30 years. Positive isolation kits from Invitrogen were used to isolate the CD4+ and CD8+ T cell populations. These same records also appear under a second study, on yellow fever vaccine responses in identical twins. Per the second study: The authors reported that the T cell response to vaccination in identical twins appeared partly convergent and partly personalized. In the study, vaccine-responding T cell clones were precisely tracked in identical twins.

The sequence was obtained from a woman between 18 and 30 years old in good health. The sample taken for sequencing was CD4+ T cells sorted from blood. The V and J genes are TRBV20-1 and TRBJ2-5; TRBD1 is perhaps the D gene, given 6 matching bases. The CDR3 protein is CSVGAETQYF. The DNA is TGCAGTGTGGGGGCTGAGACCCAGTACTTC.